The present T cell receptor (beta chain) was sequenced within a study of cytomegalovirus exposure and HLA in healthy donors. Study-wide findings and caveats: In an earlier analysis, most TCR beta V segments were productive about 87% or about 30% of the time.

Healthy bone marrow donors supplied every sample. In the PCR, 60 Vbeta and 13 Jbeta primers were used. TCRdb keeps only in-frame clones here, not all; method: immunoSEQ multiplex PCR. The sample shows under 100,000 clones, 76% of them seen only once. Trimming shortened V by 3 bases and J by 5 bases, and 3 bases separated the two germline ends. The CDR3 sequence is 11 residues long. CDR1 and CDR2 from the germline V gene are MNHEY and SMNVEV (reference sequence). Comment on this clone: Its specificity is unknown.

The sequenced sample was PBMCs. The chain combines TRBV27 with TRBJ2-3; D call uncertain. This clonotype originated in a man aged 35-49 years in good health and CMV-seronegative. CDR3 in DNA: TGTGCCAGCAGTTTCGGAGATACGCAGTATTTT. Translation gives CASSFGDTQYF.